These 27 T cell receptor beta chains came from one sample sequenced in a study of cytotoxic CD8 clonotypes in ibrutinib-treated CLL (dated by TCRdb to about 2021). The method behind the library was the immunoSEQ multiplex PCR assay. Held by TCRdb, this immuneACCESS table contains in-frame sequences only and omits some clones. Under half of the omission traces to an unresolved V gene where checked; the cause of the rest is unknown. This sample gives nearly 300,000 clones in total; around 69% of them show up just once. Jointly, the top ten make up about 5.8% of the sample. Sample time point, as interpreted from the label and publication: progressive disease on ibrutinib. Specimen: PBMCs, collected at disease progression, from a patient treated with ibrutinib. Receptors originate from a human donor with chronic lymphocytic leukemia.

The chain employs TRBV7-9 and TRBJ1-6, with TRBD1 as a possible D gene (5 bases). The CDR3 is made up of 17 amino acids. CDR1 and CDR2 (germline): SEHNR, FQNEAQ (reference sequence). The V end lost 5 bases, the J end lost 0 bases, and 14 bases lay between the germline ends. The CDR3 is CASSLLGGSSYNSPLHF. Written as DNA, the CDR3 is TGTGCCAGCAGCCTCCTGGGGGGGAGCTCCTATAATTCACCCCTCCACTTT. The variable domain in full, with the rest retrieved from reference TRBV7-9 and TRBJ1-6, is DTGVSQNPRHKITKRGQNVTFRCDPISEHNRLYWYRQTLGQGPEFLTYFQNEAQLEKSRLLSDRFSAERPKGSFSTLEIQRTEQGDSAMYLCASSLLGGSSYNSPLHFGNGTRLTVT.

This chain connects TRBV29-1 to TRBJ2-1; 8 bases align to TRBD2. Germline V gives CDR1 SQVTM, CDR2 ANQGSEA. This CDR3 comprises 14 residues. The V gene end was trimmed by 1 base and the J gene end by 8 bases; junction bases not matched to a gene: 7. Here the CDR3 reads CSVEGGGWGYEQFF. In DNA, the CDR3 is TGCAGCGTTGAAGGCGGGGGGTGGGGATATGAGCAGTTCTTC.

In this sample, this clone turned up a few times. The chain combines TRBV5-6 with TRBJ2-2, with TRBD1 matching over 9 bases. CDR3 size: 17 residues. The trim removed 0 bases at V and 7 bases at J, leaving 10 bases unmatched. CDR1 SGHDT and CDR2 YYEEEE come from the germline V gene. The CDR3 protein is CASSLAPTGGIIGELFF. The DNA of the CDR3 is TGTGCCAGCAGCTTGGCCCCGACAGGGGGAATCATCGGGGAGCTGTTTTTT.

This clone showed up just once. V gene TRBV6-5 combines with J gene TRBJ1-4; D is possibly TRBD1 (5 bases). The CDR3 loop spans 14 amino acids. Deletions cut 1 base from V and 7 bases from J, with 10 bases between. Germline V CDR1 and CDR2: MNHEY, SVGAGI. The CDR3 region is CASSYLLGGEKLFF. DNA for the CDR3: TGTGCCAGCAGTTACTTGCTTGGGGGTGAAAAACTGTTTTTT.

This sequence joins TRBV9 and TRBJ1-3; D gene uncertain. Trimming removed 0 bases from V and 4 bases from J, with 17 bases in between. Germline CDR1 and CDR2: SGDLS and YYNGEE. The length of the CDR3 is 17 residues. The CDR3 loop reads CASSVATTGARGNTIYF. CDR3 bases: TGTGCCAGCAGCGTAGCTACAACGGGAGCTAGGGGAAACACCATATATTTT.

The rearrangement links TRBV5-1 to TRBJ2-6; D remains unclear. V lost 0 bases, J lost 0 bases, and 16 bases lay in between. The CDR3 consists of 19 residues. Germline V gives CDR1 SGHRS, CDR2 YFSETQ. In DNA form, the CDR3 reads TGCGCCAGCAGCTTGGTAGGTCTGGAGTTGAGCTCTGGGGCCAACGTCCTGACTTTC. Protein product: CASSLVGLELSSGANVLTF. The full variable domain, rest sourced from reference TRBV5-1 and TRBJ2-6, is KAGVTQTPRYLIKTRGQQVTLSCSPISGHRSVSWYQQTPGQGLQFLFEYFSETQRNKGNFPGRFSGRQFSNSRSEMNVSTLELGDSALYLCASSLVGLELSSGANVLTFGAGSRLTVL.

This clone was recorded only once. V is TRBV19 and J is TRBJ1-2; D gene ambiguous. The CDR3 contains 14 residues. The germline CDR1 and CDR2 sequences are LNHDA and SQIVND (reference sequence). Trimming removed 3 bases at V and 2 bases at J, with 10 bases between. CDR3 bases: TGTGCCAGTAGTATTCAGAGGCCGAACTATGGCTACACCTTC. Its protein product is CASSIQRPNYGYTF.

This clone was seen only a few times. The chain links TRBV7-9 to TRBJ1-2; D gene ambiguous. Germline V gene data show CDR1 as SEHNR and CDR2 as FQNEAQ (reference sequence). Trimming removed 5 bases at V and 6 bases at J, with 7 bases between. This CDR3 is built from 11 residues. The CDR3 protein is CASSQRDGYTF. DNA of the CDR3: TGTGCCAGCAGCCAAAGGGATGGCTACACCTTC.

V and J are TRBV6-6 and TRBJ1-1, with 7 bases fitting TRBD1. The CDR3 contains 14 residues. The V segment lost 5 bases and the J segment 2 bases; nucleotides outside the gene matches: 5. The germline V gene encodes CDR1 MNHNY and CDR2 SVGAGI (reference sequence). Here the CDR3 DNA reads TGTGCCAGCAGTAAGGGACAGCCCAACACTGAAGCTTTCTTT. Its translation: CASSKGQPNTEAFF.

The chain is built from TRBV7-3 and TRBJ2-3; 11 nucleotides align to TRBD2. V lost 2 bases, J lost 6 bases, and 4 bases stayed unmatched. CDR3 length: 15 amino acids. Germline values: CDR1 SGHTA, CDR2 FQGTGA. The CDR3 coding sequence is TGTGCCAGCAGCTTACTACTAGCGGGAGAGGATACGCAGTATTTT. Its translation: CASSLLLAGEDTQYF.

Here the CDR3 DNA reads TGTGCCAGCACGAGGGTTGGCTTCTCTGGGGCCAACGTCCTGACTTTC. Translation: CASTRVGFSGANVLTF. The chain combines TRBV27 with TRBJ2-6; D is perhaps TRBD2 (5 bases). The CDR3 runs to 16 residues. Trimming took off 7 bases at V and 0 bases at J, with 13 bases between the two ends. Germline CDR1 MNHEY, CDR2 SMNVEV (reference sequence).

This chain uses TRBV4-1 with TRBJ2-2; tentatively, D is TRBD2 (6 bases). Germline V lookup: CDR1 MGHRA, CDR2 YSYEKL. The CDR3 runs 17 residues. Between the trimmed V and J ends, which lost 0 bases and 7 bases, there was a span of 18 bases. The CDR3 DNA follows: TGCGCCAGCAGCCAAGATTGGAGGCGGGGTGAGATCGGGGAGCTGTTTTTT. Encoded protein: CASSQDWRRGEIGELFF.

CDR3 DNA: TGTGCCAGCAGCCCCGGGGCAGGGAACAAGAATGAGCAGTTCTTC. Protein sequence: CASSPGAGNKNEQFF. This sequence joins TRBV7-9 and TRBJ2-1, with D perhaps matching TRBD1 or TRBD2 (5 bases each). The CDR3 contains 15 residues. The V end was cut by 5 bases, the J end by 7 bases, with 18 bases between. Per germline, CDR1 SEHNR and CDR2 FQNEAQ (reference sequence).

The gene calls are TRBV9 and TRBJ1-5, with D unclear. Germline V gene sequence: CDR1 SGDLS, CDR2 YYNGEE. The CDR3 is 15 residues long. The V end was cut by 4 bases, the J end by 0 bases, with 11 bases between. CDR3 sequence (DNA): TGTGCCAGCAGCCCCGACGGAAATAGCAATCAGCCCCAGCATTTT. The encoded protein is CASSPDGNSNQPQHF.

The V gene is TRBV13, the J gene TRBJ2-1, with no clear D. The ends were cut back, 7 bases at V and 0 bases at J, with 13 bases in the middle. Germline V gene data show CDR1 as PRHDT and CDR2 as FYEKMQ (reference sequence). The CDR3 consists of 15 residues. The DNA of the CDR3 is TGTGCCAGCACCCTAGGCTTGAGCTCCTACAATGAGCAGTTCTTC. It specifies CASTLGLSSYNEQFF.

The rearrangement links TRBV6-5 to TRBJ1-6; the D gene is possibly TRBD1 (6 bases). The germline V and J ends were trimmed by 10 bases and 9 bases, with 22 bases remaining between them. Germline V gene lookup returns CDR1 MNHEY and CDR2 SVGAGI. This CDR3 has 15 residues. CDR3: CATKMAGVVSSPLHF. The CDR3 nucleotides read TGTGCCACCAAAATGGCAGGGGTGGTTAGTTCACCCCTCCACTTT.

The CDR3 sequence is CASSSQGGIGFMNTEAFF. As DNA, the CDR3 is TGCGCCAGCAGCTCACAGGGGGGGATTGGGTTCATGAACACTGAAGCTTTCTTT. V and J are TRBV4-1 and TRBJ1-1, with TRBD1 identical over 8 bases. There are 18 residues in the CDR3. CDR1 is MGHRA and CDR2 is YSYEKL in the germline V gene. V was pared by 5 bases and J by 0 bases, with 14 bases of the junction left unmatched.

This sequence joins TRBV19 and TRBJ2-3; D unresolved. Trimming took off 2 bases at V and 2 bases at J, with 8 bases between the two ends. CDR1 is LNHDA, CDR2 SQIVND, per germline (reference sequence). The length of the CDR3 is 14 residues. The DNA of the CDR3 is TGTGCCAGTAGTATATCCCCCCTCACAGATACGCAGTATTTT. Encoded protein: CASSISPLTDTQYF.

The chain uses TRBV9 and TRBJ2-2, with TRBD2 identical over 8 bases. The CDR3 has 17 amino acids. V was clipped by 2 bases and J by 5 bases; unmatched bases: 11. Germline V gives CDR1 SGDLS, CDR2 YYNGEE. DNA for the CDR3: TGTGCCAGCAGCGTCCCCCGCAGCGGGAGAGGGACCGGGGAGCTGTTTTTT. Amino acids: CASSVPRSGRGTGELFF.

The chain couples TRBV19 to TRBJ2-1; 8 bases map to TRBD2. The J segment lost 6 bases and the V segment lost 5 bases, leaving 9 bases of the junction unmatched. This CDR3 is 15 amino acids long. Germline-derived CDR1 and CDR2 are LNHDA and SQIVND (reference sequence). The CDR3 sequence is CASSSSGWATNEQFF. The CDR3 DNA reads TGTGCCAGTAGTTCTAGCGGGTGGGCTACCAATGAGCAGTTCTTC.

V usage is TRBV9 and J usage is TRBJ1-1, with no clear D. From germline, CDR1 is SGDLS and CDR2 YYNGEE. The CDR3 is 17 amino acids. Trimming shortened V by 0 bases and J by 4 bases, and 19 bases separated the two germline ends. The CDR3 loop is CASSVEASQAISTEAFF. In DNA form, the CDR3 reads TGTGCCAGCAGCGTAGAGGCCTCTCAAGCGATAAGCACTGAAGCTTTCTTT. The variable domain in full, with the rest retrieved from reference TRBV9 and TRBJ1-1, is DSGVTQTPKHLITATGQRVTLRCSPRSGDLSVYWYQQSLDQGLQFLIQYYNGEERAKGNILERFSAQQFPDLHSELNLSSLELGDSALYFCASSVEASQAISTEAFFGQGTRLTVV.

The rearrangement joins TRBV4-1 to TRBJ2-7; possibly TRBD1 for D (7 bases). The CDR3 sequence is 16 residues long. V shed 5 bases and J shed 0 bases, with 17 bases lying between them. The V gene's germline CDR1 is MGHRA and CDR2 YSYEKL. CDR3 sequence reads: CASSARLEGASYEQYF. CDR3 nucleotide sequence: TGCGCCAGCAGCGCCCGACTGGAGGGGGCCTCCTACGAGCAGTACTTC.

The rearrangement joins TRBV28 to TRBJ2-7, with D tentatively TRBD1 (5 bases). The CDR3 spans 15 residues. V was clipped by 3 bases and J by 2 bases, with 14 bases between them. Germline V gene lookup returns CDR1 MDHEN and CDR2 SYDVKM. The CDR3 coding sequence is TGTGCCAGCAGTTTCAAGGGGCCGCGACCCTACGAGCAGTACTTC. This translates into CASSFKGPRPYEQYF.

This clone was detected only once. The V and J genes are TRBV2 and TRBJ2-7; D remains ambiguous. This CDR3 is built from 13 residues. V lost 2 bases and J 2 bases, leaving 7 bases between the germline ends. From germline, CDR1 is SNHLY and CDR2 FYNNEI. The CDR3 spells CASSELRTYEQYF. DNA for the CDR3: TGTGCCAGCAGTGAATTGAGGACCTACGAGCAGTACTTC.

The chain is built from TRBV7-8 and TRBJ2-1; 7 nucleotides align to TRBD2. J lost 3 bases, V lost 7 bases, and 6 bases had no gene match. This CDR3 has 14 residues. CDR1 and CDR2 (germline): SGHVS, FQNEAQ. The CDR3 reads CASIRLAGYNEQFF. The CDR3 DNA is TGTGCCAGCATCCGACTAGCCGGCTACAATGAGCAGTTCTTC.

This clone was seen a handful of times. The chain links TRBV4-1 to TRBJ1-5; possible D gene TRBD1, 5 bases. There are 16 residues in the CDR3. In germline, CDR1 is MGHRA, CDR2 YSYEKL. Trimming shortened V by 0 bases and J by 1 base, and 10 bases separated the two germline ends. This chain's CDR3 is CASSQDSRESNQPQHF. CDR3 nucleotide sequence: TGCGCCAGCAGCCAAGATAGCAGGGAAAGCAATCAGCCCCAGCATTTT.

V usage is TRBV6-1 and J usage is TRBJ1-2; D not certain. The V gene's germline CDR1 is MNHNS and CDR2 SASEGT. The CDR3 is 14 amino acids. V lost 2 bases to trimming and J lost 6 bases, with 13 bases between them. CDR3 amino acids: CASSEKGPKDGYTF. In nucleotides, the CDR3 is TGTGCCAGCAGTGAAAAAGGCCCGAAGGATGGCTACACCTTC.